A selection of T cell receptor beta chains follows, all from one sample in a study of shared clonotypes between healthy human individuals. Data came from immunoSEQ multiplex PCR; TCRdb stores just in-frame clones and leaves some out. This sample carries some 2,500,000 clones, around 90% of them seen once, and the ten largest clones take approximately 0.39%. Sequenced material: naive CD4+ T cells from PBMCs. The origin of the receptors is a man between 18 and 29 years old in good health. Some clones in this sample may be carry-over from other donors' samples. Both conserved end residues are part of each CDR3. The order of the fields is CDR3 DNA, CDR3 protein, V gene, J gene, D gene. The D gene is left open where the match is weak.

cdr3_nt: TGTGCCAGCAGCCCCAACGCGGGGCCTGTCACAGATACGCAGTATTTT
cdr3_aa: CASSPNAGPVTDTQYF
v_call: TRBV28
j_call: TRBJ2-3
d_call: NA

cdr3_nt: TGTGCCAGCAGCTTGGCCCCAGGACTGAGCTACGAGCAGTACTTC
cdr3_aa: CASSLAPGLSYEQYF
v_call: TRBV5-5
j_call: TRBJ2-7
d_call: NA

cdr3_nt: TGTGCCAGCAGTTCACCACACAGGACGACAGGGCGCCTGGAGCCCCAGCATTTT
cdr3_aa: CASSSPHRTTGRLEPQHF
v_call: TRBV28
j_call: TRBJ1-5
d_call: TRBD1

cdr3_nt: TGCGCCAGCAGCCAAAGGACTAGCGGCTACGAGCAGTACTTC
cdr3_aa: CASSQRTSGYEQYF
v_call: TRBV4-3
j_call: TRBJ2-7
d_call: TRBD2

cdr3_nt: TGTGCCAGTAGTGTGACAGGTTGGAATGAAAAACTGTTTTTT
cdr3_aa: CASSVTGWNEKLFF
v_call: TRBV19
j_call: TRBJ1-4
d_call: NA

cdr3_nt: TGTGCCAGCAGCCGCGTGGGGTATGAGGGCCGCTATGGCTACACCTTC
cdr3_aa: CASSRVGYEGRYGYTF
v_call: TRBV4-2
j_call: TRBJ1-2
d_call: NA

cdr3_nt: TGTGCCACCCTTCCGTCGGGGGGCAATCAGCCCCAGCATTTT
cdr3_aa: CATLPSGGNQPQHF
v_call: TRBV10-3
j_call: TRBJ1-5
d_call: NA

cdr3_nt: TGTGCCAGCAGCGCACAACAGGGCCGGAGGGAGACCCAGTACTTC
cdr3_aa: CASSAQQGRRETQYF
v_call: TRBV9
j_call: TRBJ2-5
d_call: NA

cdr3_nt: TGTGCCAGCCGAACGGACCAAGAGACCCAGTACTTC
cdr3_aa: CASRTDQETQYF
v_call: TRBV2
j_call: TRBJ2-5
d_call: NA

cdr3_nt: TGCGCCAGCAGTGATCGGGCCGGGGACATCACGCAGTATTTT
cdr3_aa: CASSDRAGDITQYF
v_call: TRBV10-1
j_call: TRBJ2-3
d_call: NA